A single sample gave rise to the 17 T cell receptor beta chains below, sequenced in a study of shared clonotypes between healthy human individuals. The assay was immunoSEQ multiplex PCR, and TCRdb's table has in-frame clones only and misses some. The data contain under 1,900,000 clones, 98% of them singletons. Material: naive CD4+ T cells sorted from blood. The subset here: CD45RA+ positively selected. The receptors come from a young man in good health.

V usage is TRBV5-1 and J usage is TRBJ2-7; 11 nucleotides align to TRBD2. With V trimmed by 3 bases and J by 4 bases, 9 bases remained unmatched. The length of the CDR3 is 16 residues. In germline, CDR1 is SGHRS, CDR2 YFSETQ. The CDR3: CASSWGLADSRYEQYF. In DNA, the CDR3 is TGCGCCAGCAGCTGGGGACTAGCGGATTCTAGGTACGAGCAGTACTTC.

The chain is built from TRBV7-7 and TRBJ1-1; a weak D match, TRBD1 (5 bases). The CDR3 loop spans 14 amino acids. The germline V gene encodes CDR1 SSHAT and CDR2 FNYEAQ (reference sequence). V was pared by 5 bases and J by 4 bases, with 14 bases between. The CDR3 spells CASSLDSLSTEAFF. Here the CDR3 DNA reads TGTGCCAGCAGCCTAGACAGCTTGAGCACTGAAGCTTTCTTT.

The CDR3 sequence: CASSQLVTGELFF. Here the CDR3 DNA reads TGTGCCAGCAGCCAACTAGTTACCGGGGAGCTGTTTTTT. The chain couples TRBV27 to TRBJ2-2, with a possible D match to TRBD2 (5 bases). Trimming took off 6 bases at V and 5 bases at J, with 10 bases between the two ends. Germline CDR1 MNHEY, CDR2 SMNVEV (reference sequence). The length of the CDR3 is 13 residues.

The V gene is TRBV11-2, the J gene TRBJ2-7, with no clear D. Germline V lookup: CDR1 SGHAT, CDR2 FQNNGV. The CDR3 covers 15 residues. V lost 1 base, J lost 2 bases, and 12 bases lay in between. In nucleotides, the CDR3 is TGTGCCAGCAGCTTAGTGCGCCAGGCTGCCTACGAGCAGTACTTC. Protein product: CASSLVRQAAYEQYF. Full variable domain (missing parts from reference TRBV11-2 and TRBJ2-7): EAGVAQSPRYKIIEKRQSVAFWCNPISGHATLYWYQQILGQGPKLLIQFQNNGVVDDSQLPKDRFSAERLKGVDSTLKIQPAKLEDSAVYLCASSLVRQAAYEQYFGPGTRLTVT.

The chain's CDR3 is CASSQGQYQETQYF. CDR3 DNA sequence: TGTGCCAGCAGCCAAGGACAGTACCAAGAGACCCAGTACTTC. J is TRBJ2-5 and V is TRBV5-4, with D perhaps matching TRBD1 (6 bases). This CDR3 has 14 amino acids. The V end lost 4 bases, the J end lost 0 bases, and 10 bases lay between the germline ends. Germline V gives CDR1 SGHNT, CDR2 YYREEE (reference sequence).

This clone occurred once. Within the sample, other DNA sequences also encode this same CDR3. The chain links TRBV9 to TRBJ1-1; TRBD1 is a possible D gene (5 bases). This CDR3 region has 15 residues. Germline V gene lookup returns CDR1 SGDLS and CDR2 YYNGEE. Trimming took 0 bases from V and 0 from J, leaving 9 bases between them. The CDR3 DNA sequence: TGTGCCAGCAGCGTAGGGGGACGCTTGAACACTGAAGCTTTCTTT. This encodes CASSVGGRLNTEAFF.

This rearrangement joins TRBV7-9 to TRBJ2-7, with 9 nucleotides matching TRBD2. CDR1 and CDR2 (germline): SEHNR, FQNEAQ (reference sequence). Trimming removed 5 bases from V and 3 bases from J; junction bases left unmatched: 11. This CDR3 has 16 amino acids. The CDR3 DNA sequence: TGTGCCAGCAGCCCGGGACTAGCACCCTACGTCTACGAGCAGTACTTC. Its protein product is CASSPGLAPYVYEQYF.

The chain uses TRBV2 and TRBJ1-3; the D is unclear. In germline, CDR1 is SNHLY, CDR2 FYNNEI. This CDR3 contains 13 residues. Between the trimmed V and J ends, which lost 3 bases and 7 bases, there was a span of 10 bases. The CDR3, as DNA: TGTGCCAGCAGTGAGTCCCCGGGGAACACCATATATTTT. Translating it yields CASSESPGNTIYF. The variable domain in full, completed from reference TRBV2 and TRBJ1-3, reads EPEVTQTPSHQVTQMGQEVILRCVPISNHLYFYWYRQILGQKVEFLVSFYNNEISEKSEIFDDQFSVERPDGSNFTLKIRSTKLEDSAMYFCASSESPGNTIYFGEGSWLTVV.

V gene TRBV5-1 combines with J gene TRBJ1-1; D remains unclear. The CDR3 extends over 15 amino acids. Trimming pared 0 bases from V and 4 bases from J, leaving 13 bases between. Germline V lookup: CDR1 SGHRS, CDR2 YFSETQ. CDR3 sequence reads: CASSLDRNLGTEAFF. DNA for the CDR3: TGCGCCAGCAGCTTGGACCGGAATCTGGGCACTGAAGCTTTCTTT.

This rearrangement joins TRBV5-1 to TRBJ1-1; TRBD1 matches at 8 bases. Looked up from germline, CDR1 is SGHRS and CDR2 is YFSETQ. Trimming took 7 bases from V and 0 from J; bases not matched to a gene: 5. The CDR3 spans 14 residues. CDR3: CASRMGQVNTEAFF. CDR3 in DNA: TGCGCCAGCCGAATGGGACAGGTGAACACTGAAGCTTTCTTT.

The chain couples TRBV30 to TRBJ2-1, with 7 bases matching TRBD2. This CDR3 region has 16 residues. V was clipped by 1 base and J by 2 bases; unmatched bases: 8. Germline V CDR1 and CDR2: GTSNPN, SVGIG (reference sequence). The CDR3 sequence: CAWSAYGGRPYNEQFF. DNA for the CDR3: TGTGCCTGGAGTGCCTACGGGGGGAGGCCCTACAATGAGCAGTTCTTC.

The chain employs TRBV6-6 and TRBJ2-7, with D hard to call. This CDR3 has 14 amino acids. Between the trimmed V and J ends, which lost 3 bases and 4 bases, there was a span of 13 bases. The germline V gene encodes CDR1 MNHNY and CDR2 SVGAGI (reference sequence). As DNA, the CDR3 is TGTGCCAGCAGTTATCCGGCAGCTAGATACGAGCAGTACTTC. As protein: CASSYPAARYEQYF.

The V gene is TRBV11-3, the J gene TRBJ2-2; D gene unclear. The germline V gene has CDR1 SGHNT and CDR2 YENEEA. V lost 3 bases and J lost 7, with 9 bases in between. The CDR3 extends over 13 amino acids. Here the CDR3 reads CASSFASIGELFF. CDR3 nucleotide sequence: TGTGCCAGCAGCTTTGCTAGTATCGGGGAGCTGTTTTTT.

This clone has just one count. The CDR3: CASSGTIKPQFSYNEQFF. DNA for the CDR3: TGTGCCAGCTCGGGGACTATCAAACCTCAATTCTCCTACAATGAGCAGTTCTTC. This chain connects TRBV18 to TRBJ2-1; 7 bases line up with TRBD2. This CDR3 is 18 amino acids long. The germline CDR1 and CDR2 sequences are KGHSH and LQKENI. V lost 6 bases and J lost 0; bases outside the gene matches: 14. The entire variable domain, with the rest obtained from reference TRBV18 and TRBJ2-1, is as follows: NAGVMQNPRHLVRRRGQEARLRCSPMKGHSHVYWYRQLPEEGLKFMVYLQKENIIDESGMPKERFSAEFPKEGPSILRIQQVVRGDSAAYFCASSGTIKPQFSYNEQFFGPGTRLTVL.

The CDR3 region is CASKGSLMNTEAFF. The CDR3 coding sequence is TGTGCCAGCAAAGGCTCCCTCATGAACACTGAAGCTTTCTTT. This chain links TRBV6-5 with TRBJ1-1; unclear D gene. Germline CDR1 and CDR2: MNHEY and SVGAGI. V gave up 7 bases and J gave up 0 bases, with 12 bases separating them. This CDR3 is 14 amino acids long.

This sequence joins TRBV7-8 and TRBJ2-3; tentatively, D is TRBD1 or TRBD2 (5 bases each). Germline V gene lookup returns CDR1 SGHVS and CDR2 FQNEAQ. CDR3 length: 16 residues. Between the trimmed V and J ends, which lost 4 bases and 1 base, there was a span of 15 bases. CDR3 sequence reads: CASSSRTRGGTDTQYF. CDR3 DNA sequence: TGTGCCAGCAGCTCACGGACTCGAGGGGGCACAGATACGCAGTATTTT.

The J gene is TRBJ2-1, the V gene TRBV7-8; D call uncertain. V was pared by 6 bases and J by 0 bases, with 9 bases between. CDR1 is SGHVS, CDR2 FQNEAQ, per germline. The length of the CDR3 is 14 residues. As DNA, the CDR3 is TGTGCCAGCAGTAGTTTGAGCTCCTACAATGAGCAGTTCTTC. Translation gives CASSSLSSYNEQFF.